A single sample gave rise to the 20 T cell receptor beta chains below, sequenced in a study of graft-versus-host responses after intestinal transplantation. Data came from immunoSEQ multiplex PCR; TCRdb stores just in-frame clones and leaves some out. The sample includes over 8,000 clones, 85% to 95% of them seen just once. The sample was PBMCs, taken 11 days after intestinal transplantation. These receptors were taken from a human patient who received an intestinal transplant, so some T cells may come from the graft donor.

CDR3 in DNA: TGTGCCAGCAGCGCCTGGACTAGCGGGGGGGATACGCAGTATTTT. Amino acids: CASSAWTSGGDTQYF. The chain employs TRBV5-6 and TRBJ2-3, with TRBD2 matching 14 bases. CDR3 length: 15 amino acids. V dropped 4 bases and J dropped 6; count of bases not matched to a gene: 4. CDR1 and CDR2 (germline): SGHDT, YYEEEE.

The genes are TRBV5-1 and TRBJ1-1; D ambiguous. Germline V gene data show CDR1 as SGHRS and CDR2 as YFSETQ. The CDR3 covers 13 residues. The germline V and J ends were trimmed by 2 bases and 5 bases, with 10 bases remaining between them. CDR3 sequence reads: CASSFGVWTEAFF. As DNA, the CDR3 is TGCGCCAGCAGCTTCGGGGTGTGGACTGAAGCTTTCTTT.

CDR3 protein: CASSLIRGGWYQETQYF. CDR3 bases: TGTGCCAGCAGTTTAATCAGGGGTGGCTGGTACCAAGAGACCCAGTACTTC. The chain couples TRBV28 to TRBJ2-5; a weak D match, TRBD1 (6 bases). This CDR3 is built from 17 residues. Trimming shortened V by 2 bases and J by 0 bases, and 16 bases separated the two germline ends. Germline values: CDR1 MDHEN, CDR2 SYDVKM.

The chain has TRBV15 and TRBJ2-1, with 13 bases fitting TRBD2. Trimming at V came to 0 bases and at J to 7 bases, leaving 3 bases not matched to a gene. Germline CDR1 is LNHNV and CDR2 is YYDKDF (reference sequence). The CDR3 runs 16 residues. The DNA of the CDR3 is TGTGCCACCAGCAGAGAAAGGACTAGCGGGGGAAATGAGCAGTTCTTC. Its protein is CATSRERTSGGNEQFF.

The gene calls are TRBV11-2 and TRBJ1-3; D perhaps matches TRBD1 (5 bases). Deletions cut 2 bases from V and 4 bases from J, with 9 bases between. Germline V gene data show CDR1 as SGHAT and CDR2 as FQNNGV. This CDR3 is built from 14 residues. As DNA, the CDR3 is TGTGCCAGCAGCTTACCTGGGGGGGGAAACACCATATATTTT. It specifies CASSLPGGGNTIYF.

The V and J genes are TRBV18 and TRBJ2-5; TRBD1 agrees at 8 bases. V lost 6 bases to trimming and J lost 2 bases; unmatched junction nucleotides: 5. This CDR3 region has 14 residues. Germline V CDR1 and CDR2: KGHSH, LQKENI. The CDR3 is CASSRDRGQETQYF. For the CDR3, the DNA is TGTGCCAGCTCTCGTGACAGGGGACAAGAGACCCAGTACTTC.

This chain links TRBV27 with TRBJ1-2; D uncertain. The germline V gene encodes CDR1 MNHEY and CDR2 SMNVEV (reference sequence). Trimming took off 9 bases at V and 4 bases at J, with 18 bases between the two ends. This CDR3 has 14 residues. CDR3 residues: CASKKAGSSYGYTF. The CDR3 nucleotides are TGTGCCAGTAAGAAAGCGGGGTCTTCCTATGGCTACACCTTC.

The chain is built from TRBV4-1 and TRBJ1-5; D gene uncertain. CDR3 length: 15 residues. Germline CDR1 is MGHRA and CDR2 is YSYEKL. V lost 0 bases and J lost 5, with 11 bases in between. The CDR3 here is CASSQEVGGYQPQHF. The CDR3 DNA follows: TGCGCCAGCAGCCAAGAGGTAGGAGGGTATCAGCCCCAGCATTTT.

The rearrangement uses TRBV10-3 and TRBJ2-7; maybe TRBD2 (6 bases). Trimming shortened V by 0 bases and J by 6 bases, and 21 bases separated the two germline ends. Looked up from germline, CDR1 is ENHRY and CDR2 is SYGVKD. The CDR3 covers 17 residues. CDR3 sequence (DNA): TGTGCCATCAGTGAGTCGGGGGAGGCCGAAGTTCGCGTCGAGCAGTACTTC. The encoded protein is CAISESGEAEVRVEQYF.

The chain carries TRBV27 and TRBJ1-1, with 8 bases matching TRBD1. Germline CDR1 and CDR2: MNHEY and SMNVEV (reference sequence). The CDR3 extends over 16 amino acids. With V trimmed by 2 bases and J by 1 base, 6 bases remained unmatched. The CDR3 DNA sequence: TGTGCCAGCAGTTTAGTAAGGGGACAGGCGAACACTGAAGCTTTCTTT. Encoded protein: CASSLVRGQANTEAFF.

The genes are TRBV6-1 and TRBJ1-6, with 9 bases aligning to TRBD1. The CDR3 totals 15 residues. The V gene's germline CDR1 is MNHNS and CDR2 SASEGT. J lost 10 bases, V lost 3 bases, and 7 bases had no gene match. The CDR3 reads CASSDWDRAGSPLHF. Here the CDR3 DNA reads TGTGCCAGCAGTGATTGGGACAGGGCTGGATCACCCCTCCACTTT.

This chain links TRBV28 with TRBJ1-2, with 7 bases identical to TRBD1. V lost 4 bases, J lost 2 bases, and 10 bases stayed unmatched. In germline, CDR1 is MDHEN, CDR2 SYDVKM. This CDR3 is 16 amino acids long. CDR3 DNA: TGTGCCAGCAGTTCCCCTCCTACAGGGGTGAACTATGGCTACACCTTC. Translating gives CASSSPPTGVNYGYTF.

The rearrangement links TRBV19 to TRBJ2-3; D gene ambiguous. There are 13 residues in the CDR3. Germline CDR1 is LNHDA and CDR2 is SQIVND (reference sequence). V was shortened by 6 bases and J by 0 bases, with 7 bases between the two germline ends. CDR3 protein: CASSQTSTDTQYF. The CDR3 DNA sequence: TGTGCCAGTAGCCAGACTAGCACAGATACGCAGTATTTT.

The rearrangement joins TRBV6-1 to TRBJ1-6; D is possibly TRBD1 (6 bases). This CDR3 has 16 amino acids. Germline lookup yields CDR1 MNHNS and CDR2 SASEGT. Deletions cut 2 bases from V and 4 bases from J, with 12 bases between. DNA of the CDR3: TGTGCCAGCAGTGAAAGGGGGTCGGGATATAATTCACCCCTCCACTTT. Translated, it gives CASSERGSGYNSPLHF.

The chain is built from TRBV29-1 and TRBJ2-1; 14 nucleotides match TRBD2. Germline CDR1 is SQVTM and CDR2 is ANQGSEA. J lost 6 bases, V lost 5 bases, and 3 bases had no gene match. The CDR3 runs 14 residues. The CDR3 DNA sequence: TGCAGCGTTAGAGGGACTAGCGGGAGCAATGAGCAGTTCTTC. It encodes CSVRGTSGSNEQFF.

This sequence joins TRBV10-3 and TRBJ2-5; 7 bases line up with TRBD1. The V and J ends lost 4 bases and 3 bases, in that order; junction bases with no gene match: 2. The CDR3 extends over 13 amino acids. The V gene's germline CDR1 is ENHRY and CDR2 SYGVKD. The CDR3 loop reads CAISGDREETQYF. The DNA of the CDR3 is TGTGCCATCAGTGGTGACAGGGAAGAGACCCAGTACTTC.

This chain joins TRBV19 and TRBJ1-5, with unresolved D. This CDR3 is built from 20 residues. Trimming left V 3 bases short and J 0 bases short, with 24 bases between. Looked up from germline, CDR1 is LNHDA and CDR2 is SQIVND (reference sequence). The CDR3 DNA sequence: TGTGCCAGTAGTATTAGCCTGTCAAGCCCTCAAGAATATAGCAATCAGCCCCAGCATTTT. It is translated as CASSISLSSPQEYSNQPQHF.

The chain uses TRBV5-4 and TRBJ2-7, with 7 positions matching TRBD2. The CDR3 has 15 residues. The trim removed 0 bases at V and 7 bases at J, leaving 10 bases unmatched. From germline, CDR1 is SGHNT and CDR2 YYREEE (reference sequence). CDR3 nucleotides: TGTGCCAGCAGCTTGGAGGGCGGGGGACTTTTGGAGCAGTACTTC. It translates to CASSLEGGGLLEQYF.

This chain's CDR3 is CASRPGQGTDTQYF. DNA for the CDR3: TGTGCCAGCAGGCCGGGACAGGGCACAGATACGCAGTATTTT. The gene calls are TRBV27 and TRBJ2-3, with 8 bases aligning to TRBD1. Germline V gene lookup returns CDR1 MNHEY and CDR2 SMNVEV (reference sequence). After removal of 6 bases from V and 1 base from J, the junction contained 3 bases not matched to a gene. The CDR3 extends over 14 amino acids.

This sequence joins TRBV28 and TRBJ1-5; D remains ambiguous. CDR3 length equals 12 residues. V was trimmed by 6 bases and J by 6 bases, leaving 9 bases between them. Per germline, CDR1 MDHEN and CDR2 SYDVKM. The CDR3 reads CASRAGSQPQHF. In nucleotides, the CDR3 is TGTGCCAGCAGGGCAGGTAGTCAGCCCCAGCATTTT. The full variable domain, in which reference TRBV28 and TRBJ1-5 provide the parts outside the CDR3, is DVKVTQSSRYLVKRTGEKVFLECVQDMDHENMFWYRQDPGLGLRLIYFSYDVKMKEKGDIPEGYSVSREKKERFSLILESASTNQTSMYLCASRAGSQPQHFGDGTRLSIL.